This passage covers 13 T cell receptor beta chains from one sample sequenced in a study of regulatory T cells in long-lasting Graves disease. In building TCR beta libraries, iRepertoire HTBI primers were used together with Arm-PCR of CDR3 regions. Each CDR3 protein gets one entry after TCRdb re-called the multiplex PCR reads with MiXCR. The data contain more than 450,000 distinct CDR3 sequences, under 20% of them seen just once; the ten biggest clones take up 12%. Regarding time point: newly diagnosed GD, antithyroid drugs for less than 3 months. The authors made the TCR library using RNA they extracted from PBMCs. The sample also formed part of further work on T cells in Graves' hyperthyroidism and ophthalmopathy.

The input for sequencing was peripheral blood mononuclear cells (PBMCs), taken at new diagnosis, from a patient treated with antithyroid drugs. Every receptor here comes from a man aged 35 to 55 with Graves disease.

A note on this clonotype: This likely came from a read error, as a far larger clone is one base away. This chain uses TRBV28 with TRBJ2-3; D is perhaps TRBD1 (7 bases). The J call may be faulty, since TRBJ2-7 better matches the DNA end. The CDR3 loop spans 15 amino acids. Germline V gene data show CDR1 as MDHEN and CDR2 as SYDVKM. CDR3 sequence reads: CASSIGSGGNYKQYF. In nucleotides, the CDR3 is TGTGCCAGCAGTATAGGGTCAGGGGGGAACTACAAGCAGTACTTC.

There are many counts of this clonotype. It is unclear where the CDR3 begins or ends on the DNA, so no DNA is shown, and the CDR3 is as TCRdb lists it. CDR3 loop: CSAGVGQGSRLFGFF. The chain has TRBV20-1 and TRBJ2-1; the D call of TRBD1 is as the table states it, not checked on the DNA. Germline V lookup: CDR1 DFQATT, CDR2 SNEGSKA (reference sequence). Termini included, the CDR3 measures 15 amino acids.

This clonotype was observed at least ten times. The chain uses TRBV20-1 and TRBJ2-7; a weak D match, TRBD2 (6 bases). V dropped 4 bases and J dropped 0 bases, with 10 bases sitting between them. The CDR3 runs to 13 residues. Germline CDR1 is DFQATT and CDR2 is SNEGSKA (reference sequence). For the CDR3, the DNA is TGCAGTGCTAAGGTTAGCGGCTCCTACGAGCAGTACTTC. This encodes CSAKVSGSYEQYF.

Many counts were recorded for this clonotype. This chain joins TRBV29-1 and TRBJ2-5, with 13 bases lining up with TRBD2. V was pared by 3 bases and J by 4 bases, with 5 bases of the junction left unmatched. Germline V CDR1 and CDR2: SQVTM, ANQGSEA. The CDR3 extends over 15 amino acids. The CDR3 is CSVELLAGGGETQYF. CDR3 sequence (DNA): TGCAGCGTTGAGTTACTAGCGGGAGGGGGAGAGACCCAGTACTTC.

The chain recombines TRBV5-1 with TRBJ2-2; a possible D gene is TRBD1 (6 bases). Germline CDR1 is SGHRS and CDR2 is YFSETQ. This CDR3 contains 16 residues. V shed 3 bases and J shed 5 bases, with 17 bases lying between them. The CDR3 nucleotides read TGCGCCAGCAGCTACACAGGGCACAGTTCAACCGGGGAGCTGTTTTTT. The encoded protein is CASSYTGHSSTGELFF. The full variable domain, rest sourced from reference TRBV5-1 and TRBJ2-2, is KAGVTQTPRYLIKTRGQQVTLSCSPISGHRSVSWYQQTPGQGLQFLFEYFSETQRNKGNFPGRFSGRQFSNSRSEMNVSTLELGDSALYLCASSYTGHSSTGELFFGEGSRLTVL.

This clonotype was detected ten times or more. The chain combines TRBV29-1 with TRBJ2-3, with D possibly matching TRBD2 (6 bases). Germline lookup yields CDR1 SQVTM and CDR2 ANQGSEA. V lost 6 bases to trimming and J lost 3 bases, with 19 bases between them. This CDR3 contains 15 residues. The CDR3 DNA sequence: TGCAGCGTAGTGGGGGGAATAACTCGGACAGATACGCAGTATTTT. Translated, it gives CSVVGGITRTDTQYF.

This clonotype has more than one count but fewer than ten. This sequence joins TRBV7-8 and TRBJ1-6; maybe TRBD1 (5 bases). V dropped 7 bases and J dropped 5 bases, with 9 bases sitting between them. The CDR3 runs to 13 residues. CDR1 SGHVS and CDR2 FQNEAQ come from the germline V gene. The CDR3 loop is CASKGLHNSPLHF. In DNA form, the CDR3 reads TGTGCCAGCAAGGGGTTACATAATTCACCCCTCCACTTT. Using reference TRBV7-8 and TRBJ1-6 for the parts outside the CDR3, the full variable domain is GAGVSQSPRYKVAKRGQDVALRCDPISGHVSLFWYQQALGQGPEFLTYFQNEAQLDKSGLPSDRFFAERPEGSVSTLKIQRTQQEDSAVYLCASKGLHNSPLHFGNGTRLTVT.

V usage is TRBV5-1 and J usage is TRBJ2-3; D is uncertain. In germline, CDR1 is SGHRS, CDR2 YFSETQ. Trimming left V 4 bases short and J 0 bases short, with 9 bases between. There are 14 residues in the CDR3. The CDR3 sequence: CASSGRKSTDTQYF. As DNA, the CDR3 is TGCGCCAGCAGCGGGCGGAAAAGCACAGATACGCAGTATTTT.

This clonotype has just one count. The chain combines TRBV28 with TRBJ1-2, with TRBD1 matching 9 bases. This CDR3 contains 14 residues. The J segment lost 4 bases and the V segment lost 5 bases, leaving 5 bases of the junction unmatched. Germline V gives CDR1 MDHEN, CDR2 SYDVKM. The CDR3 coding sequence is TGTGCCAGCAGTATTACAGGGGGCGCCTATGGCTACACCTTC. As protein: CASSITGGAYGYTF.

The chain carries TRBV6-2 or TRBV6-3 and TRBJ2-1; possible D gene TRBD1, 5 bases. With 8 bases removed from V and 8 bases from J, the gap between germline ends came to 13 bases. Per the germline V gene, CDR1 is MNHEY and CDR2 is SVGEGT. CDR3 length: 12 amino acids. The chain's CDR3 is CASGQGFDEQFF. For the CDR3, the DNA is TGTGCCAGCGGCCAGGGATTCGATGAGCAGTTCTTC.

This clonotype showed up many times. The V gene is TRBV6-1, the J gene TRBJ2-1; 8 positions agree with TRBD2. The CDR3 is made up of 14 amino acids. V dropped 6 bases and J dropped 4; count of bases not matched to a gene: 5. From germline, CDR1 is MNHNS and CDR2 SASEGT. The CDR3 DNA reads TGTGCCAGCAGGACGGGAGGGCCATACAATGAGCAGTTCTTC. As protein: CASRTGGPYNEQFF.

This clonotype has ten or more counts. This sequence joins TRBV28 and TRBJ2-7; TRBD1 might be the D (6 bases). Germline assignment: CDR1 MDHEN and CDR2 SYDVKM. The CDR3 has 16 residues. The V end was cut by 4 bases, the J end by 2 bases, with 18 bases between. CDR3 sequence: CASSSYRAVGTYEQYF. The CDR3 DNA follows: TGTGCCAGCAGTTCATACAGGGCTGTCGGAACCTACGAGCAGTACTTC.

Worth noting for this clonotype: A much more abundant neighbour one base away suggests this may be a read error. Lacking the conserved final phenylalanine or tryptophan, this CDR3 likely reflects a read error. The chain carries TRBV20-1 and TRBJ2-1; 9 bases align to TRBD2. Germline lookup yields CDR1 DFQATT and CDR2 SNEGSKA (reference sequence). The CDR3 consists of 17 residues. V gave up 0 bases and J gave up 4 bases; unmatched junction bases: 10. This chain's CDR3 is CSARDKASGITYNEQFS. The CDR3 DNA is TGCAGTGCTAGAGATAAGGCTAGCGGGATTACTTACAATGAGCAGTTCTCC.